The 18 T cell receptor beta chains listed next were all sequenced from one sample in a study of T cells in narcolepsy. Clones were read by immunoSEQ multiplex PCR, and TCRdb kept only the in-frame ones, dropping some. This table has 15,000 to 20,000 clones, around 86% appearing once. The sequencing sample was made of memory (CD45RA-) CD4+ T cells from blood. All receptors come from a human donor in good health.

This rearrangement joins TRBV2 to TRBJ2-7; perhaps TRBD1 as D (6 bases). The CDR3 loop spans 14 amino acids. V dropped 5 bases and J dropped 5 bases, with 16 bases sitting between them. Germline CDR1 reads SNHLY; CDR2 reads FYNNEI. The CDR3 spells CASSKGGKGHEQYF. Here the CDR3 DNA reads TGTGCCAGCAGTAAAGGGGGAAAAGGGCACGAGCAGTACTTC. The variable domain in full, with the rest retrieved from reference TRBV2 and TRBJ2-7, is EPEVTQTPSHQVTQMGQEVILRCVPISNHLYFYWYRQILGQKVEFLVSFYNNEISEKSEIFDDQFSVERPDGSNFTLKIRSTKLEDSAMYFCASSKGGKGHEQYFGPGTRLTVT.

This chain uses TRBV5-1 with TRBJ2-5; TRBD2 is a possible D gene (6 bases). V lost 0 bases and J lost 2, with 8 bases in between. The CDR3 sequence is 14 residues long. The germline V gene encodes CDR1 SGHRS and CDR2 YFSETQ. The CDR3 DNA is TGCGCCAGCAGCTTGGTCGGGGGACAAGAGACCCAGTACTTC. Residues: CASSLVGGQETQYF.

Comment on this clone: The DNA is left out, because the CDR3 cannot be placed on it with certainty; the CDR3 is given as TCRdb lists it. The V and J genes are TRBV30 and TRBJ1-2. The CDR3 numbers 12 amino acids, ends counted. Per germline, CDR1 GTSNPN and CDR2 SVGIG (reference sequence). CDR3 loop: CAWSVGSGAGTF.

This clone was detected once. The chain links TRBV25-1 to TRBJ1-1; D not resolved. The CDR3 is made up of 12 amino acids. V shed 2 bases and J shed 9 bases, with 10 bases lying between them. The germline gives CDR1 MGHDK, CDR2 SYGVNS. The CDR3 coding sequence is TGTGCCAGCAGTGAACCCCACAGACAAGCTTTCTTT. It specifies CASSEPHRQAFF.

The V gene is TRBV11-2, the J gene TRBJ1-1, with D unclear. The germline V gene encodes CDR1 SGHAT and CDR2 FQNNGV. This CDR3 spans 14 amino acids. Trimming shortened V by 3 bases and J by 0 bases, and 8 bases separated the two germline ends. CDR3 protein: CASSFAGLNTEAFF. For the CDR3, the DNA is TGTGCCAGCAGCTTTGCAGGTCTGAACACTGAAGCTTTCTTT.

This rearrangement joins TRBV27 to TRBJ2-1; 13 bases fit TRBD2. Per the germline V gene, CDR1 is MNHEY and CDR2 is SMNVEV (reference sequence). J gave up 7 bases and V 7 bases, and 4 bases lay outside the gene matches. The CDR3 loop spans 14 amino acids. CDR3: CASTRTSGSNEQFF. CDR3 bases: TGTGCCAGCACTAGGACTAGCGGGAGTAATGAGCAGTTCTTC.

The chain links TRBV15 to TRBJ2-1; D gene uncertain. Trimming cost V 0 bases and J 10 bases, with 10 bases left between them. The germline V gene encodes CDR1 LNHNV and CDR2 YYDKDF (reference sequence). The CDR3 loop spans 13 amino acids. CDR3 nucleotides: TGTGCCACCAGCAGAGATCGGTTGAGGGAGCAGTTCTTC. This gives the protein CATSRDRLREQFF.

To note about this clone: At one boundary the junction diverges from the germline segment, which might be a read error. The V gene is TRBV5-1, the J gene TRBJ2-7; 8 bases line up with TRBD2. Germline V gene data show CDR1 as SGHRS and CDR2 as YFSETQ. The CDR3 has 15 residues. CDR3 loop: CASSLAQAGVSGAHF. CDR3 in DNA: TGCGCCAGCAGCTTGGCCCAAGCGGGGGTTTCCGGGGCCCACTTC.

The chain recombines TRBV5-1 with TRBJ2-7; TRBD1 agrees at 7 bases. The V gene's germline CDR1 is SGHRS and CDR2 YFSETQ. The CDR3 length is 15 residues. J was trimmed by 3 bases and V by 0 bases; bases with no gene match: 6. The CDR3, as DNA: TGCGCCAGCAGCTTGGGTTCGGGACAGTACTACGAGCAGTACTTC. Protein sequence: CASSLGSGQYYEQYF.

The chain couples TRBV5-1 to TRBJ1-2; D remains ambiguous. Germline CDR1 and CDR2: SGHRS and YFSETQ. V was clipped by 2 bases and J by 1 base, with 6 bases between them. The CDR3 covers 13 residues. The DNA for the CDR3 is TGCGCCAGCAGCTTTAGCCTTAACTATGGCTACACCTTC. Its translation is CASSFSLNYGYTF.

The gene calls are TRBV30 and TRBJ1-3; D gene ambiguous. Trimming removed 4 bases from V and 2 bases from J, with 9 bases in between. Germline CDR1 GTSNPN, CDR2 SVGIG (reference sequence). The CDR3 covers 13 residues. The CDR3 sequence is CAWIRTAGNTIYF. For the CDR3, the DNA is TGTGCCTGGATAAGGACTGCTGGAAACACCATATATTTT.

This sequence joins TRBV11-3 and TRBJ1-1, with D unclear. The CDR3 is 14 residues long. CDR1 and CDR2 from the germline V gene are SGHNT and YENEEA. V was cut by 1 base and J by 6 bases, with 12 bases left in between. This CDR3 reads CASSLGEESPEAFF. The CDR3, as DNA: TGTGCCAGCAGCTTAGGGGAAGAGTCCCCTGAAGCTTTCTTT. The whole variable domain, remainder taken from reference TRBV11-3 and TRBJ1-1, is EAGVVQSPRYKIIEKKQPVAFWCNPISGHNTLYWYLQNLGQGPELLIRYENEEAVDDSQLPKDRFSAERLKGVDSTLKIQPAELGDSAVYLCASSLGEESPEAFFGQGTRLTVV.

This rearrangement joins TRBV2 to TRBJ2-2; D gene uncertain. This CDR3 is 13 amino acids long. Looked up from germline, CDR1 is SNHLY and CDR2 is FYNNEI. Trimming removed 5 bases from V and 10 bases from J, with 14 bases in between. The CDR3, as DNA: TGTGCCAGCAGTAATCCTATCCCCCCGGAGCTGTTTTTT. Translated, it gives CASSNPIPPELFF.

The gene calls are TRBV10-3 and TRBJ1-2, with no clear D. The CDR3 spans 16 residues. The germline V and J ends were trimmed by 0 bases and 4 bases, with 15 bases remaining between them. Per germline, CDR1 ENHRY and CDR2 SYGVKD. For the CDR3, the DNA is TGTGCCATCAGTGAGTCAGTCAGAGGAGGAAGCTATGGCTACACCTTC. This sequence encodes CAISESVRGGSYGYTF.

The V and J genes are TRBV14 and TRBJ2-3; 11 nucleotides line up with TRBD2. Germline V gives CDR1 SGHDN, CDR2 FVKESK. V dropped 4 bases and J dropped 3; count of bases not matched to a gene: 21. The CDR3 runs 21 residues. DNA of the CDR3: TGTGCCAGCAGCCCGCTCGGGGTAGCGGGAGGGCCTCTCTCCCCTACAGATACGCAGTATTTT. It translates to CASSPLGVAGGPLSPTDTQYF.

The chain recombines TRBV5-1 with TRBJ2-7, with 8 bases that match TRBD1. This CDR3 has 14 amino acids. The trim removed 0 bases at V and 7 bases at J, leaving 6 bases unmatched. Germline CDR1 reads SGHRS; CDR2 reads YFSETQ. In DNA form, the CDR3 reads TGCGCCAGCAGCTTGGGACAGGGGAGAGGAGAGCAGTACTTC. It codes for CASSLGQGRGEQYF. Combining the CDR3 with reference TRBV5-1 and TRBJ2-7 gives the whole variable domain KAGVTQTPRYLIKTRGQQVTLSCSPISGHRSVSWYQQTPGQGLQFLFEYFSETQRNKGNFPGRFSGRQFSNSRSEMNVSTLELGDSALYLCASSLGQGRGEQYFGPGTRLTVT.

In this sample, this clone turned up once. V gene TRBV18 combines with J gene TRBJ1-3; D is undetermined. Trimming removed 5 bases from V and 0 bases from J, with 14 bases in between. The CDR3 sequence is 16 residues long. CDR1 and CDR2 from the germline V gene are KGHSH and LQKENI. Here the CDR3 DNA reads TGTGCCAGCTCATCGAAGGCGGACTTCTCTGGAAACACCATATATTTT. Protein: CASSSKADFSGNTIYF.

This chain connects TRBV7-2 to TRBJ2-5; 8 bases map to TRBD2. CDR1 is SGHTA and CDR2 is FQGNSA in the germline V gene. The CDR3 sequence is 13 residues long. Unmatched junction bases numbered 11, after V lost 6 bases and J lost 11 bases. The CDR3 nucleotides are TGTGCCAGCAGACGAAGCGGGGGTGGGGAGCAGTACTTC. This gives the protein CASRRSGGGEQYF.